This TCR beta chain originates from a study of blood T cells in healthy people across ages. Trimming left V 4 bases short and J 0 bases short, with 7 bases between. CDR3 length: 13 residues. CDR1 and CDR2 from the germline V gene are SGHDN and FVKESK. The authors drew around 11 milliliters of peripheral blood from each donor. Each sample had at least 6.5 million PBMCs isolated. Extracted total RNA amounted to at least 5.5 micrograms for each sample. The second PCR ran about 6 to 11 cycles with a sample-barcoded 5' primer and J-beta primers. Each cDNA molecule was tagged by a template-switch adaptor with 12 random nucleotides. One entry per CDR3 protein, called by TCRdb with MiXCR from the 5' RACE reads. The table includes some 920,000 distinct CDR3 sequences, 51% detected once. The table lists this clonotype with many counts.

The source material was blood. This sequence originates from a woman aged 55 to 70 in good health. This rearrangement joins TRBV14 to TRBJ2-7; perhaps D is TRBD1 or TRBD2 (5 bases each). The CDR3 nucleotides read TGTGCCAGCAGCCGGGGGAGCTCCTACGAGCAGTACTTC. This gives the protein CASSRGSSYEQYF.